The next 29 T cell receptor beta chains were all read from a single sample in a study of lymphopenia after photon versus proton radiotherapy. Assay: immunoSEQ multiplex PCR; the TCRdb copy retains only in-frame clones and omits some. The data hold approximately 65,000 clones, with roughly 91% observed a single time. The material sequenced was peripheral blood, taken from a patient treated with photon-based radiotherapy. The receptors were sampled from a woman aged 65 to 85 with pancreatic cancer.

The chain's CDR3 is CAWSVSWVTSGRENTGELFF. For the CDR3, the DNA is TGTGCCTGGAGTGTATCATGGGTAACTAGCGGGAGGGAGAACACCGGGGAGCTGTTTTTT. The chain joins TRBV30 to TRBJ2-2; 13 nucleotides line up with TRBD2. Looked up from germline, CDR1 is GTSNPN and CDR2 is SVGIG (reference sequence). J gave up 1 base and V 0 bases, and 11 bases lay outside the gene matches. There are 20 residues in the CDR3.

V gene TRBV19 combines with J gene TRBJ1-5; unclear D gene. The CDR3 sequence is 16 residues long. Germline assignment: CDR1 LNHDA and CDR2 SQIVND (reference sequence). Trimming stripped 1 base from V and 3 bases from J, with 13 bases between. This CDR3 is CASSIGQGPLNQPQHF. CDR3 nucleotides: TGTGCCAGTAGTATAGGTCAAGGGCCCCTCAATCAGCCCCAGCATTTT.

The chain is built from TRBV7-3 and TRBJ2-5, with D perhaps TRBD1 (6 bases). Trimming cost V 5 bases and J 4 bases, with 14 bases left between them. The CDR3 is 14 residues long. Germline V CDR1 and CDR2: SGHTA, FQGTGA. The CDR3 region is CASSPQGLGETQYF. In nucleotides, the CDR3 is TGTGCCAGCAGCCCCCAGGGGCTTGGAGAGACCCAGTACTTC.

This CDR3 is CASSGGPSYEQYF. CDR3 bases: TGTGCCAGCTCTGGGGGACCCTCCTACGAGCAGTACTTC. The chain joins TRBV27 to TRBJ2-7; perhaps D is TRBD1 or TRBD2 (5 bases each). Germline V gene lookup returns CDR1 MNHEY and CDR2 SMNVEV (reference sequence). The CDR3 has 13 amino acids. Deletions cut 8 bases from V and 0 bases from J, with 11 bases between.

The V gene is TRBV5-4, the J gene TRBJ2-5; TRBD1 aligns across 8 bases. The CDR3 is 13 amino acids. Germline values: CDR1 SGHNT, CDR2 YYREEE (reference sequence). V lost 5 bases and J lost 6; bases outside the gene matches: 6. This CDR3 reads CASRSDRGQTQYF. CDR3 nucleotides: TGTGCCAGCAGATCCGACAGGGGCCAGACCCAGTACTTC. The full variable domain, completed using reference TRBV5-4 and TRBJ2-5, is ETGVTQSPTHLIKTRGQQVTLRCSSQSGHNTVSWYQQALGQGPQFIFQYYREEENGRGNFPPRFSGLQFPNYSSELNVNALELDDSALYLCASRSDRGQTQYFGPGTRLLVL.

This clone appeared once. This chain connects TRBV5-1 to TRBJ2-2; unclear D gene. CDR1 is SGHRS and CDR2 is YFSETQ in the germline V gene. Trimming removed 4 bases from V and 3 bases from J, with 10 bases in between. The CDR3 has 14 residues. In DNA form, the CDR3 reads TGCGCCAGCAGCACGCAGACCCACACCGGGGAGCTGTTTTTT. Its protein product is CASSTQTHTGELFF.

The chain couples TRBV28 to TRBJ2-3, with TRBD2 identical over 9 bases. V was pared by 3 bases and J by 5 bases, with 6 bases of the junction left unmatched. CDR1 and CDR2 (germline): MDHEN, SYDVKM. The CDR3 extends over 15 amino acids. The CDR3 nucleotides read TGTGCCAGCAGTTTTCCTGCTAGCGGGAAAGATACGCAGTATTTT. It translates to CASSFPASGKDTQYF.

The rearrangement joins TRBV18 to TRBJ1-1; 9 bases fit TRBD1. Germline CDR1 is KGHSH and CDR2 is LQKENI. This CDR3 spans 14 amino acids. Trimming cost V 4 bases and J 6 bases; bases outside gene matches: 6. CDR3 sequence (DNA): TGTGCCAGCTCACAGGGACAGGGTATCTCTGAAGCTTTCTTT. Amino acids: CASSQGQGISEAFF.

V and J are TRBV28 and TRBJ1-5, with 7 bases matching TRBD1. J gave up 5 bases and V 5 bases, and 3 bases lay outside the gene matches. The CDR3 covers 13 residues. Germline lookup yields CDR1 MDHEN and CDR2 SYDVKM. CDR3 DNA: TGTGCCAGCAGTCACAGGGGCGATCAGCCCCAGCATTTT. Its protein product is CASSHRGDQPQHF.

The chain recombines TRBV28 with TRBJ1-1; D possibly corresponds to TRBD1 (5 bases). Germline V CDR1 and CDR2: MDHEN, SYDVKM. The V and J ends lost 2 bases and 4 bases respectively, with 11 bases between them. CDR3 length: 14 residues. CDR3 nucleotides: TGTGCCAGCAGTTTAGTTTTGACAGCCACTGAAGCTTTCTTT. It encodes CASSLVLTATEAFF.

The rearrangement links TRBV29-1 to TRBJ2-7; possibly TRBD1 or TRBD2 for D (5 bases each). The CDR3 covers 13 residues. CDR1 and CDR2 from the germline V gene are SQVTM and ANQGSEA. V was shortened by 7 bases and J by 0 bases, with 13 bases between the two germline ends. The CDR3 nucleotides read TGCAGCGGGACCGGGACGACCTCCTACGAGCAGTACTTC. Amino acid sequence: CSGTGTTSYEQYF.

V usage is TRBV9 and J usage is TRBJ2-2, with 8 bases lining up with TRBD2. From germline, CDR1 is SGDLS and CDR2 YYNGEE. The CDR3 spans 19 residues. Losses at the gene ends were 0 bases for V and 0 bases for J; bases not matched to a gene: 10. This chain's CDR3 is CASSVAGGPGWTNTGELFF. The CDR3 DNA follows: TGTGCCAGCAGCGTAGCGGGGGGGCCGGGCTGGACGAACACCGGGGAGCTGTTTTTT.

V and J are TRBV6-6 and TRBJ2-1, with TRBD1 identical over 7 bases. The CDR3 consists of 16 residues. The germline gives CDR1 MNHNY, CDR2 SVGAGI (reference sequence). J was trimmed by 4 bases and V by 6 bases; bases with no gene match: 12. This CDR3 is CASRPQTGRGYNEQFF. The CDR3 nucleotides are TGTGCCAGCAGACCCCAGACAGGGAGAGGGTACAATGAGCAGTTCTTC.

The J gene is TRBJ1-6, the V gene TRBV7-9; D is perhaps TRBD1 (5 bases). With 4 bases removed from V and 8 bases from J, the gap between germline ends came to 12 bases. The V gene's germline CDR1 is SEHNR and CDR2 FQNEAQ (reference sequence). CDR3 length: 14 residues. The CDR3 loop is CASSWLGVYSPLHF. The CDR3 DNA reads TGTGCCAGCAGCTGGTTGGGGGTTTATTCACCCCTCCACTTT.

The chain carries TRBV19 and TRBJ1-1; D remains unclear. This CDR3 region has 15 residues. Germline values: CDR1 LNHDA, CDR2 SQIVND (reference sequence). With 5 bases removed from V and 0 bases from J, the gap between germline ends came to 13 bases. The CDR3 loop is CASSPPGRLNTEAFF. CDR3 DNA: TGTGCCAGTAGTCCGCCGGGCAGACTGAACACTGAAGCTTTCTTT.

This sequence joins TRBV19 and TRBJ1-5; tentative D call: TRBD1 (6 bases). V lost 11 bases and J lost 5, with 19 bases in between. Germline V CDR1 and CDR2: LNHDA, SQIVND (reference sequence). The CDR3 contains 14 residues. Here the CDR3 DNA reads TGTGCCGGCGGTCCGGGGGGCAAGGATCAGCCCCAGCATTTT. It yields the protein CAGGPGGKDQPQHF.

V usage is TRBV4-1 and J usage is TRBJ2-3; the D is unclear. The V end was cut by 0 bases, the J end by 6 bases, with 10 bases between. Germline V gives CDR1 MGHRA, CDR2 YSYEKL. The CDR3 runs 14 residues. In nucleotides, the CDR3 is TGCGCCAGCAGCCAAGAGTCTAGGCTGGATACGCAGTATTTT. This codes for CASSQESRLDTQYF.

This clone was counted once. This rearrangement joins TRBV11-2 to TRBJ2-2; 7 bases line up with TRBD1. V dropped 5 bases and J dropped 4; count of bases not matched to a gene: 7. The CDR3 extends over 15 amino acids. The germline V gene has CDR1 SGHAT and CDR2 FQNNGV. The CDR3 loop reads CASSPTGVGTGELFF. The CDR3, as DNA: TGTGCCAGCAGCCCAACAGGGGTCGGCACCGGGGAGCTGTTTTTT. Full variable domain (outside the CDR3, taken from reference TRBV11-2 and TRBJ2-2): EAGVAQSPRYKIIEKRQSVAFWCNPISGHATLYWYQQILGQGPKLLIQFQNNGVVDDSQLPKDRFSAERLKGVDSTLKIQPAKLEDSAVYLCASSPTGVGTGELFFGEGSRLTVL.

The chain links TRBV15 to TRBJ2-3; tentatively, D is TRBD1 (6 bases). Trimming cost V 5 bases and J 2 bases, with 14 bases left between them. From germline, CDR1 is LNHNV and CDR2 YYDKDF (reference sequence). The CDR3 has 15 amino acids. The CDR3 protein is CATSPSRTATDTQYF. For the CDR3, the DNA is TGTGCCACCAGCCCGTCCAGGACAGCCACAGATACGCAGTATTTT.

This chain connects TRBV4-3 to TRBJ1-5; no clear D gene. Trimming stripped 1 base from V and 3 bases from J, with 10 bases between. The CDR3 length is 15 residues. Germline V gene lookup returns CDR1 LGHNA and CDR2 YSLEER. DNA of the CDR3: TGCGCCAGCAGCCAAGTCGAGGGTTCCAATCAGCCCCAGCATTTT. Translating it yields CASSQVEGSNQPQHF.

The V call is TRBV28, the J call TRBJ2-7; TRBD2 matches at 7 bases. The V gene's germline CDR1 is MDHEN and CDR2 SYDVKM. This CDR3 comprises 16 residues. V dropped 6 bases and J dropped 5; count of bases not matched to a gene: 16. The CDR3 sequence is CASSPGSLGEGHEQYF. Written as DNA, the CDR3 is TGTGCCAGCAGCCCTGGGTCCTTGGGGGAGGGCCACGAGCAGTACTTC.

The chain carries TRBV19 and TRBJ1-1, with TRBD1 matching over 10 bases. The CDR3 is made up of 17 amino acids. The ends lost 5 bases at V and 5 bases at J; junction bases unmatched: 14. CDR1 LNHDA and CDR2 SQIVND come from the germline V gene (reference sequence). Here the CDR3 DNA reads TGTGCCAGTAGTGGGGAACCGGGACAGGGGTTTGTGACTGAAGCTTTCTTT. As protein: CASSGEPGQGFVTEAFF.

In nucleotides, the CDR3 is TGTGCCAGCTCACCACCTAGCGTGTCCTACAATGAGCAGTTCTTC. Translated, it gives CASSPPSVSYNEQFF. V gene TRBV18 combines with J gene TRBJ2-1; D might be TRBD2 (5 bases). This CDR3 has 15 residues. Germline values: CDR1 KGHSH, CDR2 LQKENI. V lost 0 bases and J lost 1, with 7 bases in between.

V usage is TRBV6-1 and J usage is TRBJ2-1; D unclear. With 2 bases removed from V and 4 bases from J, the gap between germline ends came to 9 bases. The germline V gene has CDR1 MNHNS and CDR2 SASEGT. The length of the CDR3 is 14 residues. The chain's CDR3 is CASSESTNYNEQFF. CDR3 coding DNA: TGTGCCAGCAGTGAATCGACCAATTACAATGAGCAGTTCTTC.

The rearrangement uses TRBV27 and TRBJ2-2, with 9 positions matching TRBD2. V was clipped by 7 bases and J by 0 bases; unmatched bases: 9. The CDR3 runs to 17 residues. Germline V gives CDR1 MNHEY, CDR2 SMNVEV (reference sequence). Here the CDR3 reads CASTREGQRANTGELFF. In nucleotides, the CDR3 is TGTGCCAGCACGCGGGAGGGCCAAAGGGCGAACACCGGGGAGCTGTTTTTT.

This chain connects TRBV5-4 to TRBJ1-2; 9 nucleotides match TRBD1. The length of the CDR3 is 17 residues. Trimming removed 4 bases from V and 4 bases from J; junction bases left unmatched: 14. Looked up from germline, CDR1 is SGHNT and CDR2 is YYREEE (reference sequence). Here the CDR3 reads CASSRRHPGQGRYGYTF. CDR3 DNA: TGTGCCAGCAGCCGCCGACACCCTGGACAGGGGCGCTATGGCTACACCTTC.

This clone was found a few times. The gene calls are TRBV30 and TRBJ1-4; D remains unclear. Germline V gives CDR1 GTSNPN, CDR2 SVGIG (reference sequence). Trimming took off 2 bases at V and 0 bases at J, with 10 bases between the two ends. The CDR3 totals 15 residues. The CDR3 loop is CAWSPAGSTNEKLFF. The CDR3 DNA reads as TGTGCCTGGAGTCCCGCCGGGTCAACTAATGAAAAACTGTTTTTT.

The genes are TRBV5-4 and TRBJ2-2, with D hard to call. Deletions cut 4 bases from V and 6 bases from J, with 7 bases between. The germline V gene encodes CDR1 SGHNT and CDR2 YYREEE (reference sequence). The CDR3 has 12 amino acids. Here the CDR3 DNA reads TGTGCCAGCAGCCCTCAGGCCGGGGAGCTGTTTTTT. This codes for CASSPQAGELFF.

CDR3 protein: CASSLGVGYEQYF. The CDR3 DNA follows: TGTGCCAGCAGCTTGGGGGTTGGCTACGAGCAGTACTTC. This rearrangement joins TRBV7-8 to TRBJ2-7; D assignment may be TRBD1 or TRBD2 (5 bases each). Germline V gives CDR1 SGHVS, CDR2 FQNEAQ. The CDR3 length is 13 residues. V gave up 3 bases and J gave up 3 bases, with 9 bases separating them.